This is a list of T cell receptor beta chains from one sample in a study of T cells in localized non-small cell lung cancer. Using immunoSEQ multiplex PCR, the repertoire was profiled, and TCRdb retains in-frame clones only, with some absent. Of 45,000 to 70,000 clones listed, roughly 89% are singletons. The sequenced sample was peripheral blood, obtained before any cancer treatment. These receptors were obtained from a woman aged 40 to 75 with stage I lung adenocarcinoma. Both conserved end residues are trimmed from each CDR3. Each record gives: V gene, CDR3 length, D gene, J gene, CDR3 protein. D genes are given only for firm matches.

V gene: TRBV5-4
CDR3 length: 12
D gene: TRBD1
J gene: TRBJ1-5
CDR3 protein: ASSFWGGGQPQH

V gene: TRBV28
CDR3 length: 12
D gene: .
J gene: TRBJ1-2
CDR3 protein: ASSFGQGTYGYT

V gene: TRBV19
CDR3 length: 12
D gene: .
J gene: TRBJ2-3
CDR3 protein: ASSPTGRTDTQY

V gene: TRBV30
CDR3 length: 15
D gene: TRBD1
J gene: TRBJ1-4
CDR3 protein: AWAPSLQGLANEKLF

V gene: TRBV5-6
CDR3 length: 12
D gene: .
J gene: TRBJ2-3
CDR3 protein: ASSLEGGPDTQY

V gene: TRBV19
CDR3 length: 14
D gene: .
J gene: TRBJ1-1
CDR3 protein: ASTTQGGTFNTEAF

V gene: TRBV28
CDR3 length: 15
D gene: TRBD2
J gene: TRBJ2-5
CDR3 protein: ASSFYGTSGLQETQY

V gene: TRBV30
CDR3 length: 11
D gene: TRBD1
J gene: TRBJ1-3
CDR3 protein: ACSGGGGNTIY

V gene: TRBV9
CDR3 length: 13
D gene: .
J gene: TRBJ1-5
CDR3 protein: ASSVGGYSNQPQH

V gene: TRBV19
CDR3 length: 15
D gene: TRBD1
J gene: TRBJ1-2
CDR3 protein: ASSIDPFTGTGDGYT

V gene: TRBV30
CDR3 length: 12
D gene: .
J gene: TRBJ2-2
CDR3 protein: AWRGGVGTGELF

V gene: TRBV9
CDR3 length: 11
D gene: .
J gene: TRBJ1-1
CDR3 protein: ASSLGVDTEAF

V gene: TRBV19
CDR3 length: 14
D gene: .
J gene: TRBJ2-3
CDR3 protein: ASSISSGGGTDTQY

V gene: TRBV18
CDR3 length: 12
D gene: TRBD2
J gene: TRBJ2-3
CDR3 protein: ASSPGLAPDTQY

V gene: TRBV6-5
CDR3 length: 14
D gene: .
J gene: TRBJ1-6
CDR3 protein: ASSSPRSSYNSPLH

V gene: TRBV6-1
CDR3 length: 11
D gene: TRBD1
J gene: TRBJ1-5
CDR3 protein: ASVGQGNQPQH

V gene: TRBV15
CDR3 length: 12
D gene: .
J gene: TRBJ2-2
CDR3 protein: ATEIRGVTGELF

V gene: TRBV5-4
CDR3 length: 11
D gene: TRBD1
J gene: TRBJ2-1
CDR3 protein: ASSLNQGDEQF

V gene: TRBV7-2
CDR3 length: 14
D gene: TRBD1
J gene: TRBJ1-2
CDR3 protein: ASSLAVGQGTSGYT

V gene: TRBV18
CDR3 length: 14
D gene: TRBD1
J gene: TRBJ1-5
CDR3 protein: ASSRGQGGGNQPQH

V gene: TRBV7-3
CDR3 length: 12
D gene: .
J gene: TRBJ1-5
CDR3 protein: ASTRQPSNQPQH

V gene: TRBV7-2
CDR3 length: 13
D gene: .
J gene: TRBJ1-4
CDR3 protein: ASSLDKGPGEKLF

V gene: TRBV7-2
CDR3 length: 13
D gene: .
J gene: TRBJ2-3
CDR3 protein: ASSLVGGYTDTQY

V gene: TRBV10-2
CDR3 length: 12
D gene: TRBD2
J gene: TRBJ2-5
CDR3 protein: ASGGSGSRETQY

V gene: TRBV6-1
CDR3 length: 13
D gene: TRBD1
J gene: TRBJ1-5
CDR3 protein: ASIWTGDSNQPQH